Below are 9 T cell receptor beta chains sequenced from a single sample in a study of post-analysis software for immune sequencing data (dated by TCRdb to between 2014 and 2017). Broad study findings and their caveats: Significantly higher frequencies in patients than in controls were found for roughly 5 TRBV segments, including TRBV5-6, TRBV5-1 and TRBV20-1.

The antigens for these receptors are not known. To prepare the library, PCR was applied. Sequencing took place on an Illumina HiSeq 2500. Unique molecular identifiers were incorporated into TCR beta cDNA libraries to reduce PCR and sequencing biases. TCRdb reprocessing: public reads trimmed at Q25 with fastp, clones called with MiXCR, in-frame beta chains kept. Entries are consolidated by CDR3 protein sequence, retaining the most common genes and DNA. The table for this sample lists hundreds of thousands of distinct CDR3 sequences; approximately 45% of them were counted only once. The top ten constitute around 10% of the sample. The source material was blood. These receptor sequences come from a girl aged 10-17 years with multiple sclerosis.

In DNA form, the CDR3 reads TGCGCCAGCAGCTTGGAGGGACACAAGGACTATGGCTACACCTTC. Translation gives CASSLEGHKDYGYTF. The rearrangement joins TRBV5-1 to TRBJ1-2; weak D call: TRBD1 (6 bases). This CDR3 has 15 amino acids. The V gene lost 0 bases and the J gene lost 3 bases, with 12 bases spanning the gap. The germline gives CDR1 SGHRS, CDR2 YFSETQ. Supplemented by reference TRBV5-1 and TRBJ1-2, the full variable domain reads KAGVTQTPRYLIKTRGQQVTLSCSPISGHRSVSWYQQTPGQGLQFLFEYFSETQRNKGNFPGRFSGRQFSNSRSEMNVSTLELGDSALYLCASSLEGHKDYGYTFGSGTRLTVV.

As for this clonotype: One base away lies a much larger clone, so this may be a sequencing read error. CDR3 amino acids: CASSPRYRGTQYF. CDR3 in DNA: TGTGCCAGCAGCCCCAGATACCGAGGGACCCAGTACTTC. This chain connects TRBV14 to TRBJ2-7, with unresolved D. The tail of the sequence fits TRBJ2-5 better, so the J call may be wrong. The CDR3 runs 13 residues. Per the germline V gene, CDR1 is SGHDN and CDR2 is FVKESK.

The V call is TRBV28, the J call TRBJ2-1; TRBD2 agrees at 12 bases. Germline V gives CDR1 MDHEN, CDR2 SYDVKM. The CDR3 contains 16 residues. Trimming took 6 bases from V and 8 from J; bases not matched to a gene: 11. The CDR3 nucleotides read TGTGCCAGCAGCTACAGACTAGCGGGAGTGGTCCATGAGCAGTTCTTC. It is translated as CASSYRLAGVVHEQFF.

This clonotype was counted a few times. The genes are TRBV7-3 and TRBJ2-1; D gene uncertain. Germline V gives CDR1 SGHTA, CDR2 FQGTGA. Trimming removed 5 bases at V and 0 bases at J, with 11 bases between. This CDR3 is 15 amino acids long. The CDR3 sequence is CASSLSTGSYNEQFF. The CDR3 coding sequence is TGTGCCAGCAGCCTTAGTACGGGCTCCTACAATGAGCAGTTCTTC.

This clonotype was counted a few times. The V gene is TRBV12-3 or TRBV12-4, the J gene TRBJ2-5; 8 bases match TRBD1. Trimming removed 5 bases from V and 5 bases from J; junction bases left unmatched: 7. CDR3 length: 14 amino acids. DNA of the CDR3: TGTGCCAGCAGTCCCCTCTGGACAGGGGAGACCCAGTACTTC. It translates to CASSPLWTGETQYF.

V gene TRBV4-3 combines with J gene TRBJ1-5, with no clear D. The CDR3 length is 14 residues. From germline, CDR1 is LGHNA and CDR2 YSLEER. V lost 1 base and J lost 2, with 6 bases in between. In DNA, the CDR3 is TGCGCCAGCAGCCAAGGGTTGGGCAATCAGCCCCAGCATTTT. It specifies CASSQGLGNQPQHF.

This clonotype has just a few counts. The chain uses TRBV29-1 and TRBJ2-7; 7 bases align to TRBD1. CDR1 and CDR2 (germline): SQVTM, ANQGSEA. Trimming took 4 bases from V and 1 from J; bases not matched to a gene: 13. This CDR3 is built from 16 residues. DNA for the CDR3: TGCAGCGTTGGCCTTCTGGGACAGACTATATCCTACGAGCAGTACTTC. Encoded protein: CSVGLLGQTISYEQYF.

The chain employs TRBV7-9 and TRBJ2-7; possibly TRBD1 for D (5 bases). The length of the CDR3 is 12 residues. Germline CDR1 and CDR2: SEHNR and FQNEAQ (reference sequence). Deletions cut 8 bases from V and 3 bases from J, with 11 bases between. The CDR3 loop reads CASRDQGYEQYF. CDR3 in DNA: TGTGCCAGCCGAGACCAGGGCTACGAGCAGTACTTC.

This clonotype was found many times. V gene TRBV7-2 combines with J gene TRBJ2-1; D not certain. The germline V and J ends were trimmed by 4 bases and 5 bases, with 12 bases remaining between them. This CDR3 is built from 14 residues. Germline assignment: CDR1 SGHTA and CDR2 FQGNSA. The DNA of the CDR3 is TGTGCCAGCAGCTCTCAGGCGAGCAACAATGAGCAGTTCTTC. This translates into CASSSQASNNEQFF.